The 15 T cell receptor beta chains below all came from one sample that was sequenced in a study of Ad26.COV2.S vaccination and SARS-CoV-2 variants. Assay used: immunoSEQ multiplex PCR; TCRdb lists only in-frame clones, some missing. The sample records about 680,000 clones, roughly 90% being singletons. This sample's treatment: some 20 received Ad26.COV2.S at low or high dose, single or two shots; about five received placebo; per-sample allocation not given. Day 63 after the first vaccine or placebo injection was the time point for sampling. The input for sequencing was peripheral blood, taken in a trial of Ad26.COV2.S vaccine versus placebo. These receptors originate from a person aged 18-60 years who received the Ad26.COV2.S COVID-19 vaccine or a placebo.

This chain joins TRBV7-3 and TRBJ2-1; 12 bases agree with TRBD1. The CDR3 length is 17 residues. Unmatched junction bases numbered 12, after V lost 5 bases and J lost 7 bases. CDR1 and CDR2 from the germline V gene are SGHTA and FQGTGA. The CDR3 region is CASSRNRGQGAGNEQFF. DNA for the CDR3: TGTGCCAGCAGCCGTAACAGGGGACAGGGGGCGGGTAATGAGCAGTTCTTC.

V and J are TRBV30 and TRBJ1-5; tentatively, D is TRBD1 (5 bases). The germline V gene encodes CDR1 GTSNPN and CDR2 SVGIG (reference sequence). This CDR3 has 16 amino acids. The V gene lost 0 bases and the J gene lost 7 bases, with 19 bases spanning the gap. The CDR3 loop is CAWSVMGQLGDQPQHF. In DNA form, the CDR3 reads TGTGCCTGGAGTGTAATGGGCCAGTTGGGGGACCAGCCCCAGCATTTT.

The chain uses TRBV21-1 and TRBJ2-7; the D call in the table, TRBD2, was not verified against the DNA. TRBV21-1 is an annotated pseudogene. This CDR3 has 18 residues. CDR3 loop: CASSKVAASGAPNYEQYF. CDR3 sequence (DNA): TGTGCCAGCAGCAAAGTCGCGGCAAGTGGCGCCCCGAACTACGAGCAGTACTTC.

The chain links TRBV6-5 to TRBJ1-1; D call uncertain. Germline CDR1 reads MNHEY; CDR2 reads SVGAGI. The CDR3 spans 13 residues. Trimming shortened V by 4 bases and J by 1 base, and 7 bases separated the two germline ends. The CDR3 region is CASSSRTNTEAFF. The CDR3 bases are TGTGCCAGCAGTTCCCGGACGAACACTGAAGCTTTCTTT.

The genes are TRBV5-1 and TRBJ2-2, with TRBD1 matching 10 bases. CDR3 size: 17 residues. CDR1 is SGHRS and CDR2 is YFSETQ in the germline V gene. The junction had 5 bases not matched to a gene; V was cut back by 0 bases and J by 3 bases. CDR3 sequence (DNA): TGCGCCAGCAGCTTGGGGCTCGGGACAGGGGACACCGGGGAGCTGTTTTTT. Amino acid sequence: CASSLGLGTGDTGELFF.

Comment on this clone: Other DNA sequences of this sample code for an identical CDR3. The J gene is TRBJ2-5, the V gene TRBV7-9; D not certain. V lost 5 bases, J lost 3 bases, and 4 bases lay in between. The CDR3 consists of 11 residues. Germline assignment: CDR1 SEHNR and CDR2 FQNEAQ (reference sequence). CDR3 DNA sequence: TGTGCCAGCAGCGTGGAAGAGACCCAGTACTTC. Its protein is CASSVEETQYF.

The V and J genes are TRBV30 and TRBJ2-1; 9 nucleotides align to TRBD2. With V trimmed by 3 bases and J by 4 bases, 1 base remained unmatched. The germline V gene has CDR1 GTSNPN and CDR2 SVGIG (reference sequence). The CDR3 consists of 13 residues. The CDR3, as DNA: TGTGCCTGGAGCACTAGCGGGTACAATGAGCAGTTCTTC. Encoded protein: CAWSTSGYNEQFF.

The chain joins TRBV5-8 to TRBJ2-7; D might be TRBD1 (6 bases). CDR1 is SGHTS, CDR2 YDEGEE, per germline. V was clipped by 1 base and J by 1 base, with 12 bases between them. CDR3 size: 15 residues. The CDR3 DNA sequence: TGTGCCAGCAGCTTGCAGCCAGGGGCGTCCTACGAGCAGTACTTC. This encodes CASSLQPGASYEQYF.

The chain is built from TRBV2 and TRBJ2-7; either TRBD1 or TRBD2 may fit D (5 bases each). V dropped 5 bases and J dropped 7 bases, with 18 bases sitting between them. This CDR3 has 14 amino acids. Germline-derived CDR1 and CDR2 are SNHLY and FYNNEI. This CDR3 reads CASSSLGAPGEQYF. The CDR3 nucleotides are TGTGCCAGCAGTTCCCTAGGGGCGCCGGGGGAGCAGTACTTC.

In this sample, this clone turned up once. The rearrangement joins TRBV14 to TRBJ2-7; D may be TRBD2 (5 bases). This CDR3 is 19 amino acids long. V shed 0 bases and J shed 0 bases, with 21 bases lying between them. Germline assignment: CDR1 SGHDN and CDR2 FVKESK. The CDR3 coding sequence is TGTGCCAGCAGCCAAGATATCTCAGAAGACCCTAGCTCCTCCTACGAGCAGTACTTC. It codes for CASSQDISEDPSSSYEQYF.

This rearrangement joins TRBV7-2 to TRBJ2-7; D is perhaps TRBD1 (6 bases). CDR3 length: 17 amino acids. Germline V lookup: CDR1 SGHTA, CDR2 FQGNSA. The V end lost 5 bases, the J end lost 3 bases, and 23 bases lay between the germline ends. This CDR3 is CASSPRSGQKNYYEQYF. The CDR3 DNA sequence: TGTGCCAGCAGCCCTAGATCCGGACAGAAGAACTACTACGAGCAGTACTTC.

Points on this clone: The same CDR3 can be traced to other DNA sequences in this sample. V gene TRBV9 combines with J gene TRBJ1-1; possible D gene TRBD1, 5 bases. The CDR3 contains 13 residues. Germline V lookup: CDR1 SGDLS, CDR2 YYNGEE. Trimming took 4 bases from V and 5 from J, leaving 12 bases between them. CDR3 amino acids: CASSPGGGTEAFF. In DNA form, the CDR3 reads TGTGCCAGCAGCCCTGGGGGGGGAACTGAAGCTTTCTTT.

The chain carries TRBV13 and TRBJ2-1, with 13 bases lining up with TRBD2. The germline gives CDR1 PRHDT, CDR2 FYEKMQ (reference sequence). The CDR3 spans 20 residues. Unmatched junction bases numbered 19, after V lost 3 bases and J lost 8 bases. The CDR3 region has the DNA TGTGCCAGCAGCTTTGTTCCTGGGCAGGGAGGGACTAGCGGGGATGATGAGCAGTTCTTC. Translated: CASSFVPGQGGTSGDDEQFF.

The V call is TRBV2, the J call TRBJ2-7; 12 bases map to TRBD1. The CDR3 consists of 14 residues. The V gene end was trimmed by 4 bases and the J gene end by 4 bases; junction bases not matched to a gene: 2. The germline V gene encodes CDR1 SNHLY and CDR2 FYNNEI. The CDR3 here is CASSGGQGAYEQYF. CDR3 DNA: TGTGCCAGCAGTGGGGGACAGGGGGCGTACGAGCAGTACTTC.

The CDR3 sequence: CASSEARDSPLHF. As DNA, the CDR3 is TGTGCCAGCAGTGAAGCGCGGGATTCACCCCTCCACTTT. The chain uses TRBV6-1 and TRBJ1-6; D gene unclear. CDR1 is MNHNS, CDR2 SASEGT, per germline. The CDR3 loop spans 13 amino acids. The V gene lost 0 bases and the J gene lost 8 bases, with 5 bases spanning the gap.